The 26 T cell receptor beta chains below come from one sample, sequenced in a study of blood T cell repertoires in COVID-19. The table came from immunoSEQ multiplex PCR; TCRdb's copy has only in-frame clones and leaves some out. The sample includes about 70,000 clones, around 85% seen only once; the top ten take 4% to 5.5%. The material sequenced was peripheral blood. The receptors originated from a man older than 75 with acute or convalescent COVID-19.

CDR3 sequence reads: CASSFLAGARFF. DNA of the CDR3: TGTGCCAGCAGCTTCCTAGCGGGGGCCCGGTTCTTC. The chain couples TRBV7-2 to TRBJ2-1; 10 bases agree with TRBD2. This CDR3 contains 12 residues. V trimming: 3 bases; J trimming: 15 bases; junction bases outside the gene matches: 5. From germline, CDR1 is SGHTA and CDR2 FQGNSA.

The chain uses TRBV4-1 and TRBJ2-1; maybe TRBD2 (6 bases). The CDR3 sequence is 15 residues long. V lost 3 bases and J lost 6, with 15 bases in between. CDR1 MGHRA and CDR2 YSYEKL come from the germline V gene. The CDR3 DNA reads TGCGCCAGCAGCCACAGGAGGGAGGATGCCAATGAGCAGTTCTTC. This codes for CASSHRREDANEQFF.

V is TRBV23-1 and J is TRBJ2-3, with TRBD1 identical over 8 bases. TRBV23-1 is an ORF, and what it does is uncertain. With V trimmed by 10 bases and J by 2 bases, 20 bases remained unmatched. This CDR3 contains 18 residues. This CDR3 reads CATHPRTGCFSPTDTQYF. As DNA, the CDR3 is TGCGCCACTCATCCACGGACAGGGTGTTTTTCCCCCACAGATACGCAGTATTTT.

The chain carries TRBV9 and TRBJ2-1; possibly TRBD2 for D (6 bases). V was trimmed by 7 bases and J by 10 bases, leaving 24 bases between them. Germline loops: CDR1 SGDLS, CDR2 YYNGEE. The CDR3 has 15 amino acids. The DNA for the CDR3 is TGTGCCAGCTCCTCTCCTGAGTCGTGGGGGGAAGAGCAGTTCTTC. It codes for CASSSPESWGEEQFF.

The chain has TRBV3-1 (or the pseudogene TRBV3-2) and TRBJ2-7, with TRBD1 matching over 10 bases. The CDR3 sequence is 17 residues long. The ends lost 0 bases at V and 2 bases at J; junction bases unmatched: 7. The germline V gene encodes CDR1 LGHDT and CDR2 YNNKEL (reference sequence). CDR3 sequence (DNA): TGTGCCAGCAGCCAAGATCCCCGGGACAGGGGTACCTACGAGCAGTACTTC. Translating gives CASSQDPRDRGTYEQYF.

The V gene is TRBV19, the J gene TRBJ1-5, with a weak D call TRBD1 (5 bases). The CDR3 is made up of 15 amino acids. V was pared by 7 bases and J by 0 bases, with 13 bases between. CDR1 is LNHDA and CDR2 is SQIVND in the germline V gene (reference sequence). The CDR3 region is CASISGGNSNQPQHF. The CDR3 nucleotides read TGTGCCAGTATATCGGGGGGGAATAGCAATCAGCCCCAGCATTTT.

The J gene is TRBJ2-3, the V gene TRBV27; maybe TRBD2 (5 bases). This CDR3 has 14 amino acids. Germline V lookup: CDR1 MNHEY, CDR2 SMNVEV (reference sequence). The V end was cut by 5 bases, the J end by 2 bases, with 11 bases between. The chain's CDR3 is CASSLDGLTDTQYF. DNA of the CDR3: TGTGCCAGCAGTCTCGACGGACTCACAGATACGCAGTATTTT.

The V call is TRBV4-1, the J call TRBJ1-4, with unresolved D. The CDR3 is 14 residues long. V gave up 1 base and J gave up 4 bases, with 7 bases separating them. Per the germline V gene, CDR1 is MGHRA and CDR2 is YSYEKL. In nucleotides, the CDR3 is TGCGCCAGCAGCCAAGGGCCTTTTAATGAAAAACTGTTTTTT. Protein: CASSQGPFNEKLFF.

This chain joins TRBV5-1 and TRBJ2-7; TRBD1 aligns across 10 bases. Germline V CDR1 and CDR2: SGHRS, YFSETQ. This CDR3 comprises 14 residues. The ends lost 3 bases at V and 6 bases at J; junction bases unmatched: 6. In DNA form, the CDR3 reads TGCGCCAGCAGCTGGACAGGGGGACAGAGCGAGCAGTACTTC. Translated, it gives CASSWTGGQSEQYF.

About this clone: The same CDR3 also results from other DNA sequences found in this sample. V gene TRBV7-2 combines with J gene TRBJ1-6; 8 nucleotides agree with TRBD1. V lost 5 bases and J lost 7; bases outside the gene matches: 13. From germline, CDR1 is SGHTA and CDR2 FQGNSA. The CDR3 has 17 amino acids. CDR3 coding DNA: TGTGCCAGCAGCCGCCGCCTCCTGGGACAGGTGAATTCACCCCTCCACTTT. Translated: CASSRRLLGQVNSPLHF.

This clone was seen a handful of times. This chain connects TRBV6-2 or TRBV6-3 to TRBJ1-2; D remains ambiguous. The germline V and J ends were trimmed by 2 bases and 2 bases, with 18 bases remaining between them. Germline CDR1 MNHEY, CDR2 SVGEGT. The CDR3 extends over 17 amino acids. CDR3 amino acids: CASSYALSRLQNYGYTF. CDR3 sequence (DNA): TGTGCCAGCAGTTACGCTCTCAGCAGGCTTCAAAACTATGGCTACACCTTC.

V gene TRBV9 combines with J gene TRBJ1-2, with 7 bases aligning to TRBD1. The V segment lost 4 bases and the J segment 3 bases; nucleotides outside the gene matches: 6. The CDR3 totals 14 residues. The germline V gene has CDR1 SGDLS and CDR2 YYNGEE. The CDR3 DNA sequence: TGTGCCAGCAGCCGAGACAGGGCCCACTATGGCTACACCTTC. It specifies CASSRDRAHYGYTF.

The chain joins TRBV4-3 to TRBJ1-2; tentatively, D is TRBD1 (5 bases). V gave up 1 base and J gave up 6 bases, with 15 bases separating them. Per the germline V gene, CDR1 is LGHNA and CDR2 is YSLEER. This CDR3 has 15 residues. The CDR3 DNA sequence: TGCGCCAGCAGCCAAGCAGGAGGGGCCTCCGATGGCTACACCTTC. Translating it yields CASSQAGGASDGYTF.

The chain combines TRBV29-1 with TRBJ2-7; 11 bases match TRBD2. The germline gives CDR1 SQVTM, CDR2 ANQGSEA. The CDR3 is made up of 14 amino acids. J lost 4 bases, V lost 4 bases, and 6 bases had no gene match. The CDR3 loop is CSVAPGLAGYEQYF. CDR3 bases: TGCAGCGTTGCCCCCGGACTAGCGGGTTACGAGCAGTACTTC.

The chain recombines TRBV7-3 with TRBJ2-7; 9 bases align to TRBD1. Germline V gene sequence: CDR1 SGHTA, CDR2 FQGTGA. The CDR3 has 17 amino acids. V was clipped by 5 bases and J by 4 bases; unmatched bases: 15. Written as DNA, the CDR3 is TGTGCCAGCAGCCCTTCTGCGCCGGGACAGGGCGCTTACGAGCAGTACTTC. This translates into CASSPSAPGQGAYEQYF.

This chain uses TRBV7-3 with TRBJ2-3; 10 bases are a match to TRBD2. The CDR3 has 15 residues. CDR1 and CDR2 (germline): SGHTA, FQGTGA. V shed 6 bases and J 4 bases; nucleotides not matched to a gene: 7. CDR3 amino acids: CASSYSGGRSDTQYF. DNA for the CDR3: TGTGCCAGCAGTTATAGCGGGGGGCGGTCAGATACGCAGTATTTT.

The rearrangement uses TRBV7-2 and TRBJ2-2; 12 bases match TRBD1. The CDR3 totals 18 residues. The germline V gene encodes CDR1 SGHTA and CDR2 FQGNSA. V dropped 5 bases and J dropped 4; count of bases not matched to a gene: 11. CDR3 sequence reads: CASSPGQGAFHGTGELFF. CDR3 nucleotide sequence: TGTGCCAGCAGCCCGGGACAGGGGGCTTTCCACGGCACCGGGGAGCTGTTTTTT. The full variable domain, in which reference TRBV7-2 and TRBJ2-2 provide the parts outside the CDR3, is GAGVSQSPSNKVTEKGKDVELRCDPISGHTALYWYRQSLGQGLEFLIYFQGNSAPDKSGLPSDRFSAERTGGSVSTLTIQRTQQEDSAVYLCASSPGQGAFHGTGELFFGEGSRLTVL.

The rearrangement joins TRBV10-3 to TRBJ1-2; D unresolved. Germline CDR1 is ENHRY and CDR2 is SYGVKD. CDR3 size: 13 residues. Trimming cost V 3 bases and J 1 base, with 6 bases left between them. In nucleotides, the CDR3 is TGTGCCATCAGTGAATCTAGTAACTATGGCTACACCTTC. This encodes CAISESSNYGYTF.

This chain connects TRBV24-1 to TRBJ2-2; 7 bases align to TRBD1. Trimming cost V 5 bases and J 6 bases; bases outside gene matches: 14. The CDR3 length is 17 residues. From germline, CDR1 is KGHDR and CDR2 SFDVKD. The CDR3 reads CATSVASGTDRSGELFF. In DNA, the CDR3 is TGTGCCACCAGTGTAGCGTCTGGGACAGATCGTTCCGGGGAGCTGTTTTTT.

The chain joins TRBV5-1 to TRBJ2-1; 11 bases are shared with TRBD2. With V trimmed by 4 bases and J by 7 bases, 16 bases remained unmatched. This CDR3 has 18 amino acids. Germline V CDR1 and CDR2: SGHRS, YFSETQ. CDR3 in amino acids: CASSLGHSVAGGRNEQFF. The DNA of the CDR3 is TGCGCCAGCAGCCTGGGCCATAGTGTAGCGGGAGGGCGAAATGAGCAGTTCTTC.

The genes are TRBV7-2 and TRBJ2-1; D may be TRBD1 (6 bases). The CDR3 loop spans 16 amino acids. The ends were cut back, 4 bases at V and 8 bases at J, with 21 bases in the middle. Germline lookup yields CDR1 SGHTA and CDR2 FQGNSA. The CDR3 bases are TGTGCCAGCAGCTCTAATACAGGGACCCTTTTATATGAGCAGTTCTTC. Its translation: CASSSNTGTLLYEQFF.

The J gene is TRBJ1-2, the V gene TRBV6-5; the D is unclear. Germline V gene lookup returns CDR1 MNHEY and CDR2 SVGAGI. This CDR3 contains 13 residues. V lost 4 bases, J lost 8 bases, and 14 bases lay in between. The CDR3 DNA reads TGTGCCAGCAGTTTGCTGGGCCTTGGAGGCTACACCTTC. Its translation is CASSLLGLGGYTF.

V usage is TRBV12-3 or TRBV12-4 and J usage is TRBJ2-5; D unresolved. This CDR3 has 11 amino acids. Between the trimmed V and J ends, which lost 3 bases and 5 bases, there was a span of 4 bases. DNA for the CDR3: TGTGCCAGCAGTTTGGAGGAGACCCAGTACTTC. It is translated as CASSLEETQYF.

The count of this clone is one. This chain uses TRBV6-6 with TRBJ1-1; tentative D call: TRBD1 (5 bases). Per germline, CDR1 MNHNY and CDR2 SVGAGI (reference sequence). This CDR3 region has 13 residues. Trimming pared 8 bases from V and 1 base from J, leaving 11 bases between. The CDR3 coding sequence is TGTGCCAGCGGATTGACAGCGAACACTGAAGCTTTCTTT. Its protein product is CASGLTANTEAFF.

The J gene is TRBJ1-4, the V gene TRBV30; no reliable D call. CDR1 and CDR2 from the germline V gene are GTSNPN and SVGIG (reference sequence). The length of the CDR3 is 14 residues. Trimming cost V 2 bases and J 7 bases, with 14 bases left between them. The CDR3 spells CAWSSPRRGEKLFF. The DNA for the CDR3 is TGTGCCTGGAGTTCCCCACGGCGGGGTGAAAAACTGTTTTTT.

This rearrangement joins TRBV4-3 to TRBJ2-7; weak D call: TRBD2 (5 bases). V lost 0 bases and J 3 bases, leaving 12 bases between the germline ends. This CDR3 is 15 amino acids long. Germline V gene sequence: CDR1 LGHNA, CDR2 YSLEER. As DNA, the CDR3 is TGCGCCAGCAGCCAAGAAGGGAGAGCCTACTACGAGCAGTACTTC. Translating gives CASSQEGRAYYEQYF.